The clone carrying this T cell receptor (beta chain) was seen a handful of times. What it binds is not known. Per germline, CDR1 GTSNPN and CDR2 SVGIG (reference sequence). The ends lost 5 bases at V and 6 bases at J; junction bases unmatched: 6. This CDR3 region has 12 residues. This specimen comes from a study of shared clonotypes between healthy human individuals. Study-wide background: Donors had three CD4 naive, three CD4 memory, two CD8 naive and one CD8 memory plate apiece.

General study findings and limits: Among non-shared clonotypes, generation probabilities were lower than among those shared by all four donors.

For every subset, genomic DNA was evenly distributed across several immunoSEQ plates. Sorted-subset replicate PCR reactions were performed with approximately 200 ng DNA, corresponding to tens of thousands of T cell genomes. Profiled with immunoSEQ multiplex PCR; TCRdb holds only in-frame clones, not every one. This repertoire shows 2 million to 2.5 million clones, roughly 94% found once; its top ten account for roughly 1%. CD45RO-negative, CCR7-positively selected cells formed the naive CD8 fraction, excluding terminally differentiated effector memory CD45RA+ cells. The TCR comes from a man aged 18 to 30 in good health. V and J are TRBV30 and TRBJ1-1; 7 bases are shared with TRBD1. Sequenced sample: naive CD8+ T cells sorted from blood. The CDR3 region is CAWAGGGAEAFF. CDR3 nucleotide sequence: TGTGCCTGGGCAGGGGGAGGCGCTGAAGCTTTCTTT.